What follows are 2 T cell receptor beta chains derived from one specimen sequenced in a study of beta chain features in type 1 diabetes. Expressed TCRB transcripts were sequenced because the entire RNA isolate underwent reverse transcription. Data came from immunoSEQ multiplex PCR; TCRdb stores just in-frame clones and leaves some out. The sample includes about 210,000 clones, roughly 11% of them seen just once. What was sequenced was central memory CD4+ T cells from blood. Source of these receptors: a man aged 18-30 years in good health.

With respect to this clone: Possible read error: a much larger clone is one base away. The chain joins TRBV11-3 to TRBJ2-7; 7 nucleotides line up with TRBD2. The CDR3 extends over 13 amino acids. Germline CDR1 reads SGHNT; CDR2 reads YENEEA. V lost 3 bases, J lost 5 bases, and 4 bases stayed unmatched. This CDR3 reads CASSFWGGHEQYF. The CDR3 bases are TGTGCCAGCAGCTTTTGGGGGGGTCACGAGCAGTACTTC.

This clone was seen repeatedly, ten times or more. This chain links TRBV2 with TRBJ2-1; D not certain. Germline CDR1 and CDR2: SNHLY and FYNNEI. This CDR3 contains 15 residues. Between the trimmed V and J ends, which lost 11 bases and 2 bases, there was a span of 19 bases. In DNA, the CDR3 is TGTGCCTCCGAGACTGCCCGTGAACCCTACAATGAGCAGTTCTTC. This translates into CASETAREPYNEQFF. Using reference TRBV2 and TRBJ2-1 for the parts outside the CDR3, the full variable domain is EPEVTQTPSHQVTQMGQEVILRCVPISNHLYFYWYRQILGQKVEFLVSFYNNEISEKSEIFDDQFSVERPDGSNFTLKIRSTKLEDSAMYFCASETAREPYNEQFFGPGTRLTVL.